What follows describes a single T cell receptor beta chain. This sample stems from a study of blood T cell repertoires in COVID-19. At the level of the study: Some COVID-19 samples were acute and others convalescent; all came from the United States, Italy and Spain. T cells, B-cell-depleted T cells, or PBMCs provided the cDNA or gDNA that served as material.

The CDR3 spans 15 residues. The V and J ends lost 1 base and 6 bases respectively, with 12 bases between them. Per germline, CDR1 LGHDT and CDR2 YNNKEL (reference sequence). As handled by the study authors: From reference gene primer amplification, estimates of nucleated cell counts were derived. Measured with immunoSEQ multiplex PCR; TCRdb has only the in-frame clones, and not every one. The V and J calls and the clone size are those of that table, but D and trimming were determined from the DNA. The table lists around 76,000 clones, more than 80% of them singletons. This receptor was obtained from an elderly man with acute or convalescent COVID-19. The sequenced material came from peripheral blood. J is TRBJ2-2 and V is TRBV3-1 (or the pseudogene TRBV3-2), with D tentatively TRBD1 (5 bases). CDR3 sequence reads: CASSQVPGWSGELFF. The DNA of the CDR3 is TGTGCCAGCAGCCAAGTTCCAGGGTGGTCCGGGGAGCTGTTTTTT.